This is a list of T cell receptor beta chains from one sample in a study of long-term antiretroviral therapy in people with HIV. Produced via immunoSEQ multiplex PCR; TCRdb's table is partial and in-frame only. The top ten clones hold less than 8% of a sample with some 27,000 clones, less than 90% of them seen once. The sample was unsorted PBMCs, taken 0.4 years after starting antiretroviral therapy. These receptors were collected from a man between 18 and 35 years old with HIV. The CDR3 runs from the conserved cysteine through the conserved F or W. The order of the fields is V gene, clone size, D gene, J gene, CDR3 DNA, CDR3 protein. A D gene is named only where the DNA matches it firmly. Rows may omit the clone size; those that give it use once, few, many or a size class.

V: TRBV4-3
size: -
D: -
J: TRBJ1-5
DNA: TGCGCCAGCAGCCAAGGCCAGGGGAGACAGCCCCAGCATTTT
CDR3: CASSQGQGRQPQHF

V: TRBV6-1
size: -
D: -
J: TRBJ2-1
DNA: TGTGCCAGCAAACGGGCGGCGGGCCCCAATGAGCAGTTCTTC
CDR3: CASKRAAGPNEQFF

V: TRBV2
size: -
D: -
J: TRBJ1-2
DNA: TGTGCCAGCAGTGCCGGGTCGGACCCGAGGTATGGCTACACCTTC
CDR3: CASSAGSDPRYGYTF

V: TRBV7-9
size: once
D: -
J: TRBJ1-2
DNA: TGTGCCAGCAGCCCTCTTGAAACTAACTATGGCTACACCTTC
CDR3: CASSPLETNYGYTF

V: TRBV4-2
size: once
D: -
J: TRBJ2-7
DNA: TGTGCCAGCAGCCAAGACAGGACTGCCTACGAGCAGTACTTC
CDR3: CASSQDRTAYEQYF

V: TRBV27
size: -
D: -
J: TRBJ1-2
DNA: TGTGCCAGCAGTTTCGGGGCTAACTATGGCTACACCTTC
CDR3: CASSFGANYGYTF

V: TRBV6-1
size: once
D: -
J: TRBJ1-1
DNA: TGTGCCAGCAGTGAAAATGAGAACACTGAAGCTTTCTTT
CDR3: CASSENENTEAFF

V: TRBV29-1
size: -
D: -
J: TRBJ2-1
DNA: TGCAGCGTCGTTGGAGCGCGTCGCGGAGCTGAGCAGTTCTTC
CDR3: CSVVGARRGAEQFF

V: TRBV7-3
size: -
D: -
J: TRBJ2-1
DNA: TGTGCCAGCACCCCCGGAGGGTTGAATGAGCAGTTCTTC
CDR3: CASTPGGLNEQFF

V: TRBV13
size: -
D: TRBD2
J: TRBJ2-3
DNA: TGTGCCAGCAGCTCTACGGGGGGGACCGATCCGGGACTAGCGGGAGGGCCAAACACAGATACGCAGTATTTT
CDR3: CASSSTGGTDPGLAGGPNTDTQYF